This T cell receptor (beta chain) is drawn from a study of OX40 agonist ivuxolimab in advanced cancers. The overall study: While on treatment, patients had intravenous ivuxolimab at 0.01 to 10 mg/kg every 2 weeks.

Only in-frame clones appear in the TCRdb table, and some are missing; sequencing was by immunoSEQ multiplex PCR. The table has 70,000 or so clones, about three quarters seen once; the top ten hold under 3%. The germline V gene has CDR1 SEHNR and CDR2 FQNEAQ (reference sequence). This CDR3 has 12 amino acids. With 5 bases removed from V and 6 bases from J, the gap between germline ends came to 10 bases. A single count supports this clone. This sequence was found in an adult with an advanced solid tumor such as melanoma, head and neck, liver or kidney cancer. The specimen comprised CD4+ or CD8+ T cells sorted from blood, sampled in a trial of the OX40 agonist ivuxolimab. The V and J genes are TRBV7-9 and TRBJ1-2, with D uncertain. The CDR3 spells CASSPRADGYTF. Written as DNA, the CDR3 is TGTGCCAGCAGCCCCCGGGCAGATGGCTACACCTTC.